The clone carrying this T cell receptor beta chain was seen repeatedly, ten times or more. TCRdb ran MiXCR on the 5' RACE reads and lists one entry per CDR3 protein. The profile shows tens of thousands of distinct CDR3 sequences, around 15% of them singletons. V lost 5 bases and J 7 bases, leaving 11 bases between the germline ends. Germline-derived CDR1 and CDR2 are DFQATT and SNEGSKA (reference sequence). This CDR3 comprises 11 residues. The record originates from a study of T cells of healthy individuals. The chain combines TRBV20-1 with TRBJ1-2; D is unclear. This TCR was sampled from a human donor in good health. The CDR3 coding sequence is TGCAGTGCTTCGGCGGGTAGTGGCTACACCTTC. It codes for CSASAGSGYTF.